This T cell receptor beta chain was captured in a study of blood T cell repertoires in COVID-19. Seattle patients were enrolled while actively infected and followed longitudinally. This CDR3 comprises 16 residues. With 2 bases removed from V and 3 bases from J, the gap between germline ends came to 14 bases. In germline, CDR1 is LGHDT, CDR2 YNNKEL (reference sequence). Sequencing used immunoSEQ multiplex PCR; TCRdb keeps in-frame clones, though not all of them. The table records approximately 250,000 clones, approximately 86% of them present only once. The sample taken for sequencing was peripheral blood. V and J are TRBV3-1 (or the pseudogene TRBV3-2) and TRBJ1-5; D is possibly TRBD1 (5 bases). The source of this sequence is a woman between 70 and 85 years old with COVID-19, enrolled during active disease. CDR3 bases: TGTGCCAGCAGCCAACCCCAGGGCCTCTACAATCAGCCCCAGCATTTT. Translating it yields CASSQPQGLYNQPQHF.